Listed below are T cell receptor beta chains from one sample, sequenced in a study of spatial heterogeneity in lung cancer. MiXCR, applied by TCRdb to the 5' RACE reads, yields one record per CDR3 protein. In the table there are 24,000 or so distinct CDR3 sequences, roughly 7% of which are singletons. The material was PBMCs, obtained at surgery. These TCRs come from a male donor with early-stage non-small cell lung cancer. Each CDR3 is given with its conserved first and last residue. The D gene is left open where the match is weak. Clone size is stated in some rows and not others, as once, few, many or a class when expanded.

CDR3 DNA | CDR3 protein | D gene | J gene | clone size | V gene
TGTGCCAGCAGCTTACAGTTAGGGGGCGGAGAGACCCAGTACTTC | CASSLQLGGGETQYF | TRBD1 | TRBJ2-5 | medium-sized | TRBV7-3
TGTGCCAGCAGCTATACAGGGTCTGGGGCCAACGTCCTGACTTTC | CASSYTGSGANVLTF | NA | TRBJ2-6 | many | TRBV7-9
TGTGCCAGCAGTTTTAGCAGGTCTGGGGCCAACGTCCTGACTTTC | CASSFSRSGANVLTF | NA | TRBJ2-6 | NA | TRBV12-3/TRBV12-4
TGTGCCAGCAGCTCGGACCCCTACCTGTATGGCTACACCTTC | CASSSDPYLYGYTF | NA | TRBJ1-2 | many | TRBV2
TGTGCCAGCAAATCATGGACAGGGGCCTACAATGAGCAGTTCTTC | CASKSWTGAYNEQFF | TRBD1 | TRBJ2-1 | NA | TRBV27
TGTGCCAGCAGCTTAGGGCTAGGAGATAACTATGGCTACACCTTC | CASSLGLGDNYGYTF | NA | TRBJ1-2 | many | TRBV11-2
TGTGCCAGCAGCTTGACGAGTTTGGGCACCGGGGAGCTGTTTTTT | CASSLTSLGTGELFF | NA | TRBJ2-2 | few | TRBV11-2
TGTGCCAGCAGCCGCCTGGACAGGGATCAAGAGACCCAGTACTTC | CASSRLDRDQETQYF | TRBD1 | TRBJ2-5 | few | TRBV27
TGTGCCAGCAGCCAAGGACATAGCAATCAGCCCCAGCATTTT | CASSQGHSNQPQHF | NA | TRBJ1-5 | many | TRBV7-2
TGCAGCGTTCAGGGGTTTATCACAGATACGCAGTATTTT | CSVQGFITDTQYF | NA | TRBJ2-3 | many | TRBV29-1
TGTGCCAGCAGTTTAGAAGGACGGAGCTCTGGAAACACCATATATTTT | CASSLEGRSSGNTIYF | NA | TRBJ1-3 | few | TRBV12-3/TRBV12-4
TGTGCCAGCAGCTTAAACACCAGAGCCTCCTACGAGCAGTACTTC | CASSLNTRASYEQYF | NA | TRBJ2-7 | many | TRBV5-5
TGTGCCACCAACCAGGGTAACACTGAAGCTTTCTTT | CATNQGNTEAFF | NA | TRBJ1-1 | many | TRBV15
TGTGCCAGTAGTATACAGGCAGGGAGATCAGATACGCAGTATTTT | CASSIQAGRSDTQYF | NA | TRBJ2-3 | many | TRBV19
TGTGCCAGCACCTTTCTCGGCAGAGACTACGAGCAGTACTTC | CASTFLGRDYEQYF | NA | TRBJ2-7 | NA | TRBV11-2
TGTGCCAGCAGCGTATCGGCGGGTAGCAATCAGCCCCAGCATTTT | CASSVSAGSNQPQHF | NA | TRBJ1-5 | many | TRBV9
TGCGCCAGCAGTGAGCTGGGACAGACCTACGAGCAGTACTTC | CASSELGQTYEQYF | TRBD1 | TRBJ2-7 | once | TRBV10-2
TGCGCCAGCAGTACCGGGACAGCCTCTAGGGAGCAGTTCTTC | CASSTGTASREQFF | TRBD1 | TRBJ2-1 | few | TRBV5-1
TGCGCCAGCGGAGGGAAGGCCCTAGCTTCCTACAATGAGCAGTTCTTC | CASGGKALASYNEQFF | NA | TRBJ2-1 | NA | TRBV10-2
TGTGCCAGCAGTTTATTAGGGGGTAAGAATCAGCCCCAGCATTTT | CASSLLGGKNQPQHF | NA | TRBJ1-5 | many | TRBV27
TGTGCCAGCAGTGAAGCCCAGGGGGCTAACTATGGCTACACCTTC | CASSEAQGANYGYTF | TRBD1 | TRBJ1-2 | many | TRBV2